Each of the 25 T cell receptor beta chains below was sequenced from the same sample in a study of control samples from healthy donors and cancer patients. Only in-frame clones appear in the TCRdb table, and some are missing; sequencing was by immunoSEQ multiplex PCR. The sample holds 100,000 or so clones, about 90% seen once. Material for sequencing was blood. These receptors all come from a woman aged 45-65 years in good health.

V usage is TRBV28 and J usage is TRBJ2-7; tentatively, D is TRBD1 (5 bases). This CDR3 contains 14 residues. V gave up 6 bases and J gave up 1 base, with 13 bases separating them. Per the germline V gene, CDR1 is MDHEN and CDR2 is SYDVKM. This chain's CDR3 is CASSMVTGSYEQYV. The CDR3 nucleotides read TGTGCCAGCAGCATGGTAACAGGTTCCTACGAGCAGTACGTC.

The gene calls are TRBV5-1 and TRBJ2-1; a possible D gene is TRBD1 (6 bases). Germline lookup yields CDR1 SGHRS and CDR2 YFSETQ. The length of the CDR3 is 12 residues. V was cut by 7 bases and J by 4 bases, with 9 bases left in between. The CDR3 sequence: CASGTGYNEQFF. DNA of the CDR3: TGCGCCAGCGGTACAGGGTACAATGAGCAGTTCTTC.

This chain links TRBV28 with TRBJ1-1; D call uncertain. V lost 6 bases, J lost 5 bases, and 10 bases lay in between. Germline V gene data show CDR1 as MDHEN and CDR2 as SYDVKM. The CDR3 sequence is 12 residues long. CDR3 in amino acids: CASRPRRTEAFF. The CDR3 DNA sequence: TGTGCCAGCAGACCCCGACGAACTGAAGCTTTCTTT.

V usage is TRBV7-9 and J usage is TRBJ1-3, with TRBD1 matching over 8 bases. V trimming: 2 bases; J trimming: 2 bases; junction bases outside the gene matches: 8. The CDR3 sequence is 17 residues long. The germline gives CDR1 SEHNR, CDR2 FQNEAQ (reference sequence). CDR3 bases: TGTGCCAGCAGCTTAACCGGACAGGGTATCCCTGGAAACACCATATATTTT. Protein: CASSLTGQGIPGNTIYF.

This chain uses TRBV11-1 with TRBJ2-3; tentatively, D is TRBD2 (6 bases). V was pared by 7 bases and J by 3 bases, with 14 bases between. The CDR3 runs to 14 residues. Germline V gene data show CDR1 as SGHAT and CDR2 as FQDESV (reference sequence). CDR3 sequence (DNA): TGTGCCAGCACCAATAGACTAGAAACAGATACGCAGTATTTT. Translating gives CASTNRLETDTQYF.

The chain links TRBV6-5 to TRBJ1-5; possible D gene TRBD1, 5 bases. Trimming took 2 bases from V and 6 from J, leaving 11 bases between them. CDR1 is MNHEY, CDR2 SVGAGI, per germline. There are 14 residues in the CDR3. The CDR3 nucleotides read TGTGCCAGCAGTTACGGGGGTGGCGGTCAGCCCCAGCATTTT. It yields the protein CASSYGGGGQPQHF.

This rearrangement joins TRBV30 to TRBJ2-1; D is unresolved. CDR3 length equals 14 residues. In germline, CDR1 is GTSNPN, CDR2 SVGIG (reference sequence). Trimming cost V 0 bases and J 2 bases, with 8 bases left between them. CDR3 residues: CAWSVRLTYNEQFF. CDR3 DNA sequence: TGTGCCTGGAGTGTACGTCTCACCTACAATGAGCAGTTCTTC.

The chain links TRBV27 to TRBJ2-1; TRBD1 might be the D (5 bases). Germline values: CDR1 MNHEY, CDR2 SMNVEV (reference sequence). V shed 5 bases and J shed 5 bases, with 10 bases lying between them. The length of the CDR3 is 13 residues. This CDR3 is CASSPQTDNEQFF. CDR3 nucleotides: TGTGCCAGCAGTCCGCAGACAGACAATGAGCAGTTCTTC.

The chain carries TRBV2 and TRBJ2-5; tentative D call: TRBD1 (5 bases). V was pared by 4 bases and J by 3 bases, with 21 bases between. The CDR3 contains 17 residues. Per germline, CDR1 SNHLY and CDR2 FYNNEI. DNA for the CDR3: TGTGCCAGCAGTGGTCCGATATGGGGCGGAAGGAAAGAGACCCAGTACTTC. Residues: CASSGPIWGGRKETQYF.

The V gene is TRBV28, the J gene TRBJ2-1, with 12 bases fitting TRBD2. Germline V lookup: CDR1 MDHEN, CDR2 SYDVKM. The CDR3 totals 15 residues. J gave up 4 bases and V 2 bases, and 0 bases lay outside the gene matches. The CDR3 protein is CASSLGTSGYNEQFF. As DNA, the CDR3 is TGTGCCAGCAGTTTAGGGACTAGCGGGTACAATGAGCAGTTCTTC.

The rearrangement uses TRBV6-5 and TRBJ2-7, with TRBD1 matching over 7 bases. J was trimmed by 0 bases and V by 10 bases; bases with no gene match: 12. This CDR3 is built from 15 residues. The germline V gene encodes CDR1 MNHEY and CDR2 SVGAGI. CDR3 loop: CATSRGLGSSYEQYF. The DNA for the CDR3 is TGTGCCACCTCGAGGGGGCTTGGGAGCTCCTACGAGCAGTACTTC.

The rearrangement joins TRBV28 to TRBJ1-1; possible D gene TRBD1, 6 bases. The V end was cut by 3 bases, the J end by 5 bases, with 13 bases between. Per germline, CDR1 MDHEN and CDR2 SYDVKM. This CDR3 contains 14 residues. The CDR3 sequence: CASSFEGGVTEAFF. In DNA, the CDR3 is TGTGCCAGCAGTTTCGAGGGGGGAGTTACTGAAGCTTTCTTT.

The chain carries TRBV21-1 and TRBJ1-2; TRBD1 reflects the table's D call only, with no check against the DNA. TRBV21-1 is a pseudogene. The length of the CDR3 is 16 residues. CDR3 sequence reads: CASSTSMRQGANGYTF. CDR3 nucleotide sequence: TGTGCCAGCAGCACAAGTATGAGACAGGGGGCGAACGGCTACACCTTC.

The chain carries TRBV5-6 and TRBJ1-2; D is unresolved. V shed 2 bases and J shed 4 bases, with 12 bases lying between them. This CDR3 spans 14 amino acids. Germline CDR1 SGHDT, CDR2 YYEEEE. The CDR3 nucleotides are TGTGCCAGCAGCTTACGGGAGACTAGCTATGGCTACACCTTC. Its protein product is CASSLRETSYGYTF.

This chain links TRBV6-4 with TRBJ1-1; 7 bases fit TRBD1. V was pared by 8 bases and J by 0 bases, with 6 bases of the junction left unmatched. This CDR3 has 14 amino acids. Germline lookup yields CDR1 MRHNA and CDR2 SNTAGT. CDR3 sequence: CASRAGTVNTEAFF. Written as DNA, the CDR3 is TGTGCCAGCCGAGCCGGGACAGTGAACACTGAAGCTTTCTTT.

This chain connects TRBV3-1 (or the pseudogene TRBV3-2) to TRBJ2-5; 7 bases map to TRBD2. V lost 7 bases, J lost 5 bases, and 13 bases stayed unmatched. Germline values: CDR1 LGHDT, CDR2 YNNKEL (reference sequence). The CDR3 runs 15 residues. CDR3 region: CASNVNRGESETQYF. The DNA for the CDR3 is TGTGCCAGCAACGTAAATCGGGGGGAATCGGAGACCCAGTACTTC.

This chain connects TRBV19 to TRBJ2-4, with a tentative D call TRBD1 (6 bases). Trimming cost V 6 bases and J 3 bases, with 18 bases left between them. Germline CDR1 LNHDA, CDR2 SQIVND (reference sequence). The CDR3 sequence is 16 residues long. As DNA, the CDR3 is TGTGCCAGTAGCATCATAACAGGGAAGTTCAAAAACATTCAGTACTTC. Amino acids: CASSIITGKFKNIQYF.

V and J are TRBV4-1 and TRBJ2-3; D is perhaps TRBD2 (5 bases). The CDR3 contains 16 residues. CDR1 MGHRA and CDR2 YSYEKL come from the germline V gene. V lost 2 bases, J lost 0 bases, and 12 bases lay in between. The CDR3 nucleotides are TGCGCCAGCAGCCAACTTTGGACTGGGAGCACAGATACGCAGTATTTT. The encoded protein is CASSQLWTGSTDTQYF.

This clone was detected only a few times. This chain joins TRBV7-3 and TRBJ2-3, with TRBD2 identical over 7 bases. Looked up from germline, CDR1 is SGHTA and CDR2 is FQGTGA. With 1 base clipped from V and 2 bases from J, the junction kept 6 bases outside the gene matches. The CDR3 is 16 residues long. The CDR3 nucleotides read TGTGCCAGCAGCTTAAACCCTAGCGGATCCACAGATACGCAGTATTTT. Encoded protein: CASSLNPSGSTDTQYF.

The V call is TRBV5-5, the J call TRBJ1-1; no clear D gene. This CDR3 is 15 amino acids long. The V and J ends lost 0 bases and 0 bases respectively, with 9 bases between them. Germline V gives CDR1 SGHKS, CDR2 YYEKEE (reference sequence). The chain's CDR3 is CASSLAISMNTEAFF. The CDR3 DNA sequence: TGTGCCAGCAGCTTGGCCATCTCAATGAACACTGAAGCTTTCTTT.

The chain uses TRBV6-5 and TRBJ2-3, with 15 bases matching TRBD2. Germline assignment: CDR1 MNHEY and CDR2 SVGAGI. The CDR3 runs 16 residues. The ends lost 2 bases at V and 5 bases at J; junction bases unmatched: 2. The CDR3 DNA reads TGTGCCAGCAGTTACGGACTAGCGGGGGGGAAAGATACGCAGTATTTT. This gives the protein CASSYGLAGGKDTQYF.

This clone appeared a single time. V is TRBV5-1 and J is TRBJ2-1, with TRBD2 matching over 8 bases. The J segment lost 7 bases and the V segment lost 0 bases, leaving 9 bases of the junction unmatched. Germline V gene data show CDR1 as SGHRS and CDR2 as YFSETQ. The CDR3 totals 16 residues. This CDR3 is CASSLAGSGGGNEQFF. The CDR3 nucleotides read TGCGCCAGCAGCTTGGCCGGGAGCGGGGGAGGGAATGAGCAGTTCTTC.

In this sample, this clone turned up once. V gene TRBV7-8 combines with J gene TRBJ2-4; D may be TRBD1 (6 bases). Trimming removed 5 bases from V and 5 bases from J, with 22 bases in between. Germline V gene sequence: CDR1 SGHVS, CDR2 FQNEAQ. This CDR3 spans 17 amino acids. Written as DNA, the CDR3 is TGTGCCAGCAGCCTTTTTCTTGGTACAGGGTCGGAAAACATTCAGTACTTC. As protein: CASSLFLGTGSENIQYF.

This clone was seen more than once but under ten times. The chain links TRBV2 to TRBJ1-2, with 9 bases fitting TRBD1. The CDR3 contains 17 residues. Trimming took 5 bases from V and 1 from J; bases not matched to a gene: 11. Germline lookup yields CDR1 SNHLY and CDR2 FYNNEI. In DNA, the CDR3 is TGTGCCAGCAGTCCCCAGGACAGGGGCCGCCTTAACTATGGCTACACCTTC. Translation gives CASSPQDRGRLNYGYTF.

This chain joins TRBV5-6 and TRBJ2-7; TRBD1 might be the D (5 bases). CDR1 SGHDT and CDR2 YYEEEE come from the germline V gene. The CDR3 is 15 amino acids. Trimming removed 5 bases at V and 0 bases at J, with 15 bases between. The CDR3 DNA follows: TGTGCCAGCAGGGGGCGGAGTTTCCTCTCCTACGAGCAGTACTTC. As protein: CASRGRSFLSYEQYF.